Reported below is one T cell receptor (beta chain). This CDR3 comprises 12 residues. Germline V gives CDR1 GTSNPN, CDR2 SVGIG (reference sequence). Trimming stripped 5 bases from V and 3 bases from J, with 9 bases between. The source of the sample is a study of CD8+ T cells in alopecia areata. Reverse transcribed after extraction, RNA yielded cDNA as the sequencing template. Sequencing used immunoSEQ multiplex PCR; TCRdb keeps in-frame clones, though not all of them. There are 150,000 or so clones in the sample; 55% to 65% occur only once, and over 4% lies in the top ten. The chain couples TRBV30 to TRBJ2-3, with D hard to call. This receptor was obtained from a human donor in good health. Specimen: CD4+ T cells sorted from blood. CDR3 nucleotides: TGTGCCTGGGAGGAGAGGACAGATACGCAGTATTTT. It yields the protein CAWEERTDTQYF.